A selection of T cell receptor beta chains follows, all from one sample in a study of post-analysis software for immune sequencing data. TCRdb ran MiXCR on the PCR reads and lists one entry per CDR3 protein. The table includes hundreds of thousands of distinct CDR3 sequences, about 53% detected once. Sequences were obtained from blood. Receptors originate from a girl aged 10-17 years with multiple sclerosis. CDR3s include the opening cysteine and the closing phenylalanine or tryptophan. D genes are given only for firm matches. The size of a clone is reported for some rows only, either as once, few or many, or as a class for expanded clones.

clone size,D gene,V gene,J gene,CDR3 DNA,CDR3 protein
NA,TRBD2,TRBV6-6,TRBJ2-5,TGTGCCAGCAGTTACCTAGCGGGAGCAGAGACCCAGTACTTC,CASSYLAGAETQYF
NA,TRBD2,TRBV14,TRBJ2-1,TGTGCCAGCAGCCGACCGGGACTAGCGGCTCAGAATGAGCAGTTCTTC,CASSRPGLAAQNEQFF
once,TRBD2,TRBV7-3,TRBJ2-2,TGTGCCAGCAGAAGACTAGCGGATAACACCGGGGAGCTGTTTTTT,CASRRLADNTGELFF
NA,TRBD1,TRBV7-9,TRBJ1-5,TGTGCCAGCAGCCAAGGACAGGGATTTGGTCAGCCCCAGCATTTT,CASSQGQGFGQPQHF
once,NA,TRBV12-3/TRBV12-4,TRBJ2-3,TGTGCCAGCAGTTTTCTGGGACTGAGCACAGATACGCAGTATTTT,CASSFLGLSTDTQYF
NA,NA,TRBV9,TRBJ2-5,TGTGCCAGCAGCGTTTGGGATACGAACCAAGAGACCCAGTACTTC,CASSVWDTNQETQYF
NA,NA,TRBV12-3/TRBV12-4,TRBJ2-1,TGTGCCAGCAGGGAACAGTCGGGGGATGAGCAGTTCTTC,CASREQSGDEQFF
NA,TRBD2,TRBV15,TRBJ2-1,TGTGCCACCAGGACCGGGACTAGCGCTAACAATGAGCAGTTCTTC,CATRTGTSANNEQFF
NA,TRBD2,TRBV6-2/TRBV6-3,TRBJ2-1,TGTGCCAGCAGTAACGCGGGACTAGCGGGACACAATGAGCAGTTCTTC,CASSNAGLAGHNEQFF
NA,NA,TRBV5-1,TRBJ2-2,TGCGCCAGCAGCTACCTGGGAACCGGGGAGCTGTTTTTT,CASSYLGTGELFF
NA,TRBD1,TRBV20-1,TRBJ1-2,TGCAGTGCTAGAGATACAGGGGGCGCGCACTATGGCTACACCTTC,CSARDTGGAHYGYTF
few,TRBD2,TRBV5-1,TRBJ2-7,TGCGCCAGCAGCTTCAGAAGCGGGGAATCCTACCCCCACGAGCAGTACTTC,CASSFRSGESYPHEQYF